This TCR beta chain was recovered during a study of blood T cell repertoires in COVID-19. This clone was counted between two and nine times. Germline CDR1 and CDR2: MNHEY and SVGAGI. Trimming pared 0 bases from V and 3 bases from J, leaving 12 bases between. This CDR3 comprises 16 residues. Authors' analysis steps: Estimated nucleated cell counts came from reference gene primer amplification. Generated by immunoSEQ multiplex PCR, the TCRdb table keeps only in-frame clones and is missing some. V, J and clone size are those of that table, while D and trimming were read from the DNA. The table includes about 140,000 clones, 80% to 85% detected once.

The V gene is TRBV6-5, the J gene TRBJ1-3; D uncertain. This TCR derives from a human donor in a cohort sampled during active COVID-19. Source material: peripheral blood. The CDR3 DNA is TGTGCCAGCAGTTACTCGAAGGAGCTTAGTGGAAACACCATATATTTT. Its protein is CASSYSKELSGNTIYF.